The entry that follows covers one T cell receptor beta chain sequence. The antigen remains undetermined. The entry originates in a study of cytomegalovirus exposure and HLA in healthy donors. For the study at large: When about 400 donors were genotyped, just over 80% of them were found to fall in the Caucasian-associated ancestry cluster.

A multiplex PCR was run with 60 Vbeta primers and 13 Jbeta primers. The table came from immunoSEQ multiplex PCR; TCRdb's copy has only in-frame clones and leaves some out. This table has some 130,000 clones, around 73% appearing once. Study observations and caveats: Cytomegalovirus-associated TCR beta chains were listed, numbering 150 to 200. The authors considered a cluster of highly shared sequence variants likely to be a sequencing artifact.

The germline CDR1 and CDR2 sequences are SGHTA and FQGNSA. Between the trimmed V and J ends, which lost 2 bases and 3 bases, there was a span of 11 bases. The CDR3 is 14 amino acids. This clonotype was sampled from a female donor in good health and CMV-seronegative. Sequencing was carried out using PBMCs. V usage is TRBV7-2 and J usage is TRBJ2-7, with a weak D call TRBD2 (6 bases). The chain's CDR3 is CASSLRESLYEQYF. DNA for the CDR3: TGTGCCAGCAGCTTACGGGAGTCCCTCTACGAGCAGTACTTC.